The T cell receptor (beta chain) described here comes from a study of T cells in Graves' hyperthyroidism and ophthalmopathy. Turning to the study itself: Staff took peripheral blood when the initial diagnosis was made, before any treatment began.

Fresh 10 ml peripheral blood yielded PBMCs. TCR beta CDR3 regions were amplified from RNA transcripts. Using the HTBI primer set, a first-round RT-PCR was run on the TCR CDR3. TCRdb passed the multiplex PCR reads through MiXCR, listing each CDR3 protein once. The table shows a few hundred thousand distinct CDR3 sequences, with approximately 17% occurring only once. The V end lost 0 bases, the J end lost 4 bases, and 9 bases lay between the germline ends. This CDR3 has 14 amino acids. Germline CDR1 and CDR2: KGHSH and LQKENI. This clonotype was picked up a small number of times. Its cognate antigen is unknown. Findings and limits, study-wide: Onset of ophthalmopathy came a median roughly 6.4 months after the model predicted it.

The gene calls are TRBV18 and TRBJ1-1; D unresolved. This TCR came from a man aged 18 to 29 with Graves' ophthalmopathy. The source material was blood. DNA of the CDR3: TGTGCCAGCTCACCACCGAGTACAGTCACTGAAGCTTTCTTT. Encoded protein: CASSPPSTVTEAFF.